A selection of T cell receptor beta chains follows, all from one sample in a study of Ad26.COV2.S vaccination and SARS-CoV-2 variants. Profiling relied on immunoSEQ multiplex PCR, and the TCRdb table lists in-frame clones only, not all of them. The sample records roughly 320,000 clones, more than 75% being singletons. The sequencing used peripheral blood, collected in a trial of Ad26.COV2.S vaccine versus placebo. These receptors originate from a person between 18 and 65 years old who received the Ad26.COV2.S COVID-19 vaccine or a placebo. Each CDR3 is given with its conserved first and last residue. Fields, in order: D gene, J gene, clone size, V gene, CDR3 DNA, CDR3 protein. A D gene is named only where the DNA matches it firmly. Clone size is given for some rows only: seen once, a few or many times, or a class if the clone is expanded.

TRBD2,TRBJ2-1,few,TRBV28,TGTGCCAGCAGTTTAGGGACTAGCGGTGAGCAGTTCTTC,CASSLGTSGEQFF
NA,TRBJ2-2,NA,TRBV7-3,TGTGCCAGCAGCTTAAGTGGGAACACCGGGGAGCTGTTTTTT,CASSLSGNTGELFF
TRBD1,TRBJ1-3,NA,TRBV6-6,TGTGCCAGCAGTTCAGGGGGGGTAAACACCATATATTTT,CASSSGGVNTIYF
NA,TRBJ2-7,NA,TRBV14,TGTGCCAGCAGCCACTCGGCGGGGAACTCCTACGAGCAGTACTTC,CASSHSAGNSYEQYF
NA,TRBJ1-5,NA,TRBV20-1,TGCAGTGCTAGTGTATCGGGAAGCAGCAATCAGCCCCAGCATTTT,CSASVSGSSNQPQHF
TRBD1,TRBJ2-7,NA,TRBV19,TGTGCCAGTACCGCGACAGGGGGCTACGAGCAGTACTTC,CASTATGGYEQYF
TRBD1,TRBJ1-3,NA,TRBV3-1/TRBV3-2,TGTGCCAGCAGCCAGGCGGGACAGGGCTCTGGAAACACCATATATTTT,CASSQAGQGSGNTIYF
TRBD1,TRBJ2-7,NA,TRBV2,TGTGCCAGCAATAGGGGACAGGGGTCCTACGAGCAGTACTTC,CASNRGQGSYEQYF
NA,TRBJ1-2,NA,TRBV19,TGTGCCAGTAGTATAGAGCGATACTATGGCTACACCTTC,CASSIERYYGYTF
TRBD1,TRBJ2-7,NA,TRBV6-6,TGTGCCAGCAGTTACTCTTGGGACAGGGCTTACGAGCAGTACTTC,CASSYSWDRAYEQYF
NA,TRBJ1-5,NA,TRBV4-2,TGTGCCAGCAACCCAACAGGGAGTAGCAATCAGCCCCAGCATTTT,CASNPTGSSNQPQHF
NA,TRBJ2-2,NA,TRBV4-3,TGCGCCAGCAGCCAAGAGGCGAGGGAATGGGGGCAAAAGACCGGGGAGCTGTTTTTT,CASSQEAREWGQKTGELFF
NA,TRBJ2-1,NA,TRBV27,TGTGCCAGCAGTGCCCTCTACAATGAGCAGTTCTTC,CASSALYNEQFF
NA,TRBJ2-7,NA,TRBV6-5,TGTGCCAGCAGTCCTGGGAGGAATCTCTACGAGCAGTACTTC,CASSPGRNLYEQYF
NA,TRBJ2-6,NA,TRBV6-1,TGTGCCAGCAGTGGGACAGTTAGTAGCTCTGGGGCCAACGTCCTGACTTTC,CASSGTVSSSGANVLTF
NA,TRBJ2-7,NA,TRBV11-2,TGTGCCAGCAGCTTAGGGGGCGGGGTTGAGCAGTACTTC,CASSLGGGVEQYF
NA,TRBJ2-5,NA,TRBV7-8,TGTGCCAGCAGCTTACAGGGTACGCGGGAGACCCAGTACTTC,CASSLQGTRETQYF
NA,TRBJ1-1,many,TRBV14,TGTGCCAGCAGCCATGCTGCGTGGATGGGGGATAGTGAAGCTTTCTTT,CASSHAAWMGDSEAFF
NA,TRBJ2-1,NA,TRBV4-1,TGCGCCAGCAGCCCGAGCGTCGGTGAGCAGTTCTTC,CASSPSVGEQFF
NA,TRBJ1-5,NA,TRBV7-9,TGTGCCAGCAGCTCGTCCGACAGTAGCAATCAGCCCCAGCATTTT,CASSSSDSSNQPQHF
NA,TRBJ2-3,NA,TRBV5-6,TGTGCCAGCAGCTTGGTGTCAGATACGCAGTATTTT,CASSLVSDTQYF
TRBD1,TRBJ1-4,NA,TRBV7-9,TGTGCCAGCAGCTTAGTAAGGGGGCGTTCTGAAAAACTGTTTTTT,CASSLVRGRSEKLFF
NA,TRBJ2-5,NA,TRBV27,TGTGCCAGCAGTTTATCTATAGGCAGGGGAGAGACCCAGTACTTC,CASSLSIGRGETQYF
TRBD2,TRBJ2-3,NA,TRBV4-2,TGTGCCAGCAGCATTAGCGGGGGAGTAACAGATACGCAGTATTTT,CASSISGGVTDTQYF
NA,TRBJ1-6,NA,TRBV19,TGTGCCAGTAGTATAGAGGGATATAATTCACCCCTCCACTTT,CASSIEGYNSPLHF
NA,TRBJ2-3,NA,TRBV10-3,TGTGCCATCAGTGAGTCTAAGGCTACCACGGATACGCAGTATTTT,CAISESKATTDTQYF
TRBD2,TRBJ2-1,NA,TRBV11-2,TGTGCCAGCAGCTCTCCTCCGGGGCTAGCGGGACTTAGGAATGAGCAGTTCTTC,CASSSPPGLAGLRNEQFF
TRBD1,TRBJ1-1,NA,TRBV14,TGTGCCAGCAGCCATCCCCAATCCAGGGGGCTTGAAGCTTTCTTT,CASSHPQSRGLEAFF
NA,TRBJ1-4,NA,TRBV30,TGTGCCTGGAGTGGAGGCCGGGGGAATGAAAAACTGTTTTTT,CAWSGGRGNEKLFF
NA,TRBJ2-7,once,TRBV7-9,TGTGCCAGCAGCCCAACAACCCGGGACACCCTTTCCTACGAGCAGTACTTC,CASSPTTRDTLSYEQYF
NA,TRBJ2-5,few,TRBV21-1,TGTGCCAGCAGCCGGGGGAGTATCCGTGGGGAGACCCAGTACTTC,CASSRGSIRGETQYF
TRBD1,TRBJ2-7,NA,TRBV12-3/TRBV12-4,TGTGCCAGCAGACGGGACAGTACCTACGAGCAGTACTTC,CASRRDSTYEQYF
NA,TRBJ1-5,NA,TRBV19,TGTGCCAGTAGTACGTGGACACCAGGCACGTCGCCCCAGCATTTT,CASSTWTPGTSPQHF
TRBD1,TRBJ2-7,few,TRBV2,TGTGCCACCAGACAGGGTACGGGCTCCTACGAGCAGTACTTC,CATRQGTGSYEQYF
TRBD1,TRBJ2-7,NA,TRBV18,TGTGCCAGCTCCCCCACGGACAGGGGGTATTCCGAGCAGTACTTC,CASSPTDRGYSEQYF
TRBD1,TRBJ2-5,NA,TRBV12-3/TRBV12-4,TGTGCCAGCAGTGACAGGGGTGGGGAGACCCAGTACTTC,CASSDRGGETQYF
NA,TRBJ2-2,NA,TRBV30,TGTGCCTGGAGAGGGGATTGGGGGGCGGCCGGGGAGCTGTTTTTT,CAWRGDWGAAGELFF
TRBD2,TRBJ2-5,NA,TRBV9,TGTGCCAGCAGCTCCGGGGGGGCCTTGGGGACCCAGTACTTC,CASSSGGALGTQYF
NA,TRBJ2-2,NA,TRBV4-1,TGCGCCAGCAGCCTGAGATCGAGAGACACCGGGGAGCTGTTTTTT,CASSLRSRDTGELFF
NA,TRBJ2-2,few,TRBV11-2,TGTGCCAGCAGCCCCGGGACGGGTCGGGCCGGGGAGCTGTTTTTT,CASSPGTGRAGELFF
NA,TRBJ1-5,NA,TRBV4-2,TGTGCCAGCAGCCAAGATATATTAACGGGTGGTCAGCCCCAGCATTTT,CASSQDILTGGQPQHF
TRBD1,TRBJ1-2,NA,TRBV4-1,TGCGCCAGCAGCCAAGTCTGGACAGGGAAAGGAGGCTACACCTTC,CASSQVWTGKGGYTF
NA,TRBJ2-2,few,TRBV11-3,TGTGCCAGCAGCTATGGGTCCGGGGAGCTGTTTTTT,CASSYGSGELFF
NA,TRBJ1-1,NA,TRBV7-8,TGTGCCAGCACCGAAACAGGGTTTTACACTGAAGCTTTCTTT,CASTETGFYTEAFF
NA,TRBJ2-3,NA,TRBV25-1,TGTGCCAGCAGTTGGTTGGGATCAGATACGCAGTATTTT,CASSWLGSDTQYF
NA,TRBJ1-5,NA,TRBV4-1,TGCGCCAGCAGCCAAGACAGGGTCGATCAGCCCCAGCATTTT,CASSQDRVDQPQHF
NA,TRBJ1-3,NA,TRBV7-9,TGTGCCAGCAGCCCGTCGAGGAGTACCTCTGGAAACACCATATATTTT,CASSPSRSTSGNTIYF
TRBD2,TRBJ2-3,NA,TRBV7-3,TGTGCCAGCAGCCCCCGGGTAGCGGGGGACCTCTTCACTAGCACAGATACGCAGTATTTT,CASSPRVAGDLFTSTDTQYF
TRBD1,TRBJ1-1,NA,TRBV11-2,TGTGCCAGCAGTCCGACAGGGGGCTATACTGAAGCTTTCTTT,CASSPTGGYTEAFF